Below, 20 T cell receptor beta chains from the same sample are listed, as sequenced in a study of blood T cell repertoires in COVID-19. Profiled with immunoSEQ multiplex PCR; TCRdb holds only in-frame clones, not every one. This table has approximately 80,000 clones, roughly four fifths appearing once. Sequencing was done on a sample of peripheral blood. The receptors here all came from a man aged 65 to 85 with active or convalescent COVID-19.

The gene calls are TRBV3-1 (or the pseudogene TRBV3-2) and TRBJ2-7; 7 nucleotides align to TRBD1. The CDR3 totals 15 residues. Per germline, CDR1 LGHDT and CDR2 YNNKEL (reference sequence). Unmatched junction bases numbered 10, after V lost 4 bases and J lost 4 bases. The CDR3 DNA is TGTGCCAGCAGCCCCGGGACAGCGAGGCAGTACGAGCAGTACTTC. Its translation is CASSPGTARQYEQYF.

The chain links TRBV15 to TRBJ2-2; possibly TRBD2 for D (6 bases). The CDR3 covers 15 residues. Trimming cost V 0 bases and J 6 bases, with 11 bases left between them. CDR1 and CDR2 (germline): LNHNV, YYDKDF (reference sequence). The CDR3 loop is CATSRDRLVAGELFF. The CDR3 DNA reads as TGTGCCACCAGCAGAGATCGACTAGTGGCCGGGGAGCTGTTTTTT.

The count of this clone is one. The chain links TRBV5-1 to TRBJ2-3; 9 bases map to TRBD1. The CDR3 is 14 residues long. J was trimmed by 4 bases and V by 1 base; bases with no gene match: 1. The V gene's germline CDR1 is SGHRS and CDR2 YFSETQ. The CDR3: CASSLTGGADTQYF. In nucleotides, the CDR3 is TGCGCCAGCAGCTTGACAGGGGGCGCAGATACGCAGTATTTT.

The CDR3 coding sequence is TGTGCCAGCAGTGCTCGCGGGGCCTTCAATCAGCCCCAGCATTTT. Protein sequence: CASSARGAFNQPQHF. The chain recombines TRBV27 with TRBJ1-5; tentatively, D is TRBD1 (5 bases). CDR1 MNHEY and CDR2 SMNVEV come from the germline V gene (reference sequence). V lost 5 bases to trimming and J lost 3 bases, with 14 bases between them. This CDR3 has 15 residues.

The chain employs TRBV28 and TRBJ2-7; 8 nucleotides match TRBD1. The ends lost 4 bases at V and 9 bases at J; junction bases unmatched: 8. CDR1 is MDHEN, CDR2 SYDVKM, per germline. This CDR3 is built from 13 residues. CDR3 loop: CASSSGQGWAQYF. Here the CDR3 DNA reads TGTGCCAGCAGTTCCGGACAGGGTTGGGCGCAGTACTTC.

CDR3 protein: CASSSEQGRGYEQYF. In DNA, the CDR3 is TGTGCCAGCTCATCAGAACAGGGTCGCGGCTACGAGCAGTACTTC. This chain uses TRBV18 with TRBJ2-7; weak D call: TRBD1 (6 bases). This CDR3 has 15 residues. V was clipped by 5 bases and J by 3 bases, with 17 bases between them. Germline CDR1 and CDR2: KGHSH and LQKENI.

This clone was observed a single time. The chain joins TRBV21-1 to TRBJ1-4. TRBV21-1 is flagged as a pseudogene. The CDR3 has 11 residues. CDR3 nucleotides: TGTGCCAGCAGCAGGGGGGGTGAACTGTTTTTT. Its protein is CASSRGGELFF.

This sequence joins TRBV5-1 and TRBJ2-2; 9 nucleotides align to TRBD1. CDR3 size: 15 residues. Trimming cost V 4 bases and J 5 bases; bases outside gene matches: 6. Per germline, CDR1 SGHRS and CDR2 YFSETQ. CDR3 bases: TGCGCCAGCAGCCCGGGACAGGGTGTTACCGGGGAGCTGTTTTTT. This sequence encodes CASSPGQGVTGELFF.

J is TRBJ1-1 and V is TRBV6-4; 7 positions match TRBD1. Germline V lookup: CDR1 MRHNA, CDR2 SNTAGT. With V trimmed by 4 bases and J by 5 bases, 4 bases remained unmatched. CDR3 length equals 13 residues. Here the CDR3 DNA reads TGTGCCAGCAGTGCCCAGGGGGAAACTGAAGCTTTCTTT. Translation gives CASSAQGETEAFF.

In this sample, this clone turned up once. The chain carries TRBV24-1 and TRBJ2-7, with TRBD1 identical over 7 bases. This CDR3 contains 16 residues. Trimming cost V 6 bases and J 0 bases; bases outside gene matches: 10. CDR1 is KGHDR, CDR2 SFDVKD, per germline. The DNA of the CDR3 is TGTGCCACCAGTTCCCCTTCCCGGGACAGCTCCTACGAGCAGTACTTC. Protein: CATSSPSRDSSYEQYF.

The rearrangement links TRBV7-9 to TRBJ1-3; D is unclear. V was pared by 5 bases and J by 0 bases, with 14 bases between. Germline CDR1 and CDR2: SEHNR and FQNEAQ (reference sequence). The CDR3 covers 16 residues. In DNA, the CDR3 is TGTGCCAGCAGCCCAGATAACAGAAACTCTGGAAACACCATATATTTT. Its protein is CASSPDNRNSGNTIYF.

The genes are TRBV7-3 and TRBJ1-5, with D tentatively TRBD1 (6 bases). Trimming took 5 bases from V and 7 from J, leaving 21 bases between them. Germline lookup yields CDR1 SGHTA and CDR2 FQGTGA. The length of the CDR3 is 16 residues. This CDR3 is CASSPPIKQGWQPQHF. The CDR3 region has the DNA TGTGCCAGCAGCCCACCCATCAAACAGGGATGGCAGCCCCAGCATTTT. Filled out from reference TRBV7-3 and TRBJ1-5, the complete variable domain reads GAGVSQTPSNKVTEKGKYVELRCDPISGHTALYWYRQSLGQGPEFLIYFQGTGAADDSGLPNDRFFAVRPEGSVSTLKIQRTERGDSAVYLCASSPPIKQGWQPQHFGDGTRLSIL.

The V and J genes are TRBV10-3 and TRBJ2-7, with TRBD2 matching over 11 bases. Germline-derived CDR1 and CDR2 are ENHRY and SYGVKD. After removal of 7 bases from V and 1 base from J, the junction contained 12 bases not matched to a gene. This CDR3 is 17 amino acids long. The CDR3 spells CAITPQSLAGGSYEQYF. The CDR3, as DNA: TGTGCCATCACTCCCCAGAGCCTAGCGGGGGGATCCTACGAGCAGTACTTC.

The rearrangement links TRBV9 to TRBJ1-6; D may be TRBD1 (6 bases). Germline V lookup: CDR1 SGDLS, CDR2 YYNGEE. V was shortened by 0 bases and J by 7 bases, with 11 bases between the two germline ends. This CDR3 comprises 15 residues. The CDR3 spells CASSVVGQGNSPLHF. The CDR3 DNA reads as TGTGCCAGCAGCGTAGTTGGGCAGGGGAATTCACCCCTCCACTTT.

The chain carries TRBV28 and TRBJ2-2; D remains unclear. This CDR3 has 15 amino acids. With 6 bases removed from V and 0 bases from J, the gap between germline ends came to 11 bases. CDR1 and CDR2 (germline): MDHEN, SYDVKM. The CDR3 reads CASRQRLSNTGELFF. DNA of the CDR3: TGTGCCAGCAGACAAAGACTGTCGAACACCGGGGAGCTGTTTTTT.

The V gene is TRBV24-1, the J gene TRBJ2-7; D is perhaps TRBD2 (6 bases). Germline CDR1 and CDR2: KGHDR and SFDVKD. The CDR3 contains 13 residues. V was pared by 3 bases and J by 5 bases, with 10 bases between. CDR3 residues: CATSDAGFDEQYF. The CDR3 DNA reads TGTGCCACCAGTGATGCGGGGTTCGACGAGCAGTACTTC.

The V and J genes are TRBV7-9 and TRBJ1-1; the D is unclear. V was pared by 3 bases and J by 3 bases, with 11 bases between. Germline loops: CDR1 SEHNR, CDR2 FQNEAQ (reference sequence). This CDR3 has 14 residues. The CDR3, as DNA: TGTGCCAGCAGCTTGCAAACAACCGACACTGAAGCTTTCTTT. Protein: CASSLQTTDTEAFF.

This clone has only one observation. This chain links TRBV5-8 with TRBJ2-3, with 9 positions matching TRBD1. CDR3 length equals 15 residues. Trimming took 4 bases from V and 6 from J; bases not matched to a gene: 9. In germline, CDR1 is SGHTS, CDR2 YDEGEE. The CDR3 spells CASSRTGAKYDTQYF. The DNA of the CDR3 is TGTGCCAGCAGCCGGACAGGGGCAAAGTATGATACGCAGTATTTT.

V gene TRBV24-1 combines with J gene TRBJ1-2; 9 bases are shared with TRBD1. V dropped 7 bases and J dropped 7; count of bases not matched to a gene: 6. The CDR3 spans 13 residues. Per the germline V gene, CDR1 is KGHDR and CDR2 is SFDVKD. This CDR3 is CATSAGQGTGYTF. CDR3 coding DNA: TGTGCCACCAGCGCGGGACAGGGAACTGGCTACACCTTC.

V is TRBV6-5 and J is TRBJ2-7; a possible D gene is TRBD1 (6 bases). The CDR3 contains 13 residues. The germline CDR1 and CDR2 sequences are MNHEY and SVGAGI. V gave up 8 bases and J gave up 4 bases, with 15 bases separating them. The chain's CDR3 is CASHRQELYEQYF. CDR3 sequence (DNA): TGTGCCAGCCACAGACAGGAACTGTACGAGCAGTACTTC.